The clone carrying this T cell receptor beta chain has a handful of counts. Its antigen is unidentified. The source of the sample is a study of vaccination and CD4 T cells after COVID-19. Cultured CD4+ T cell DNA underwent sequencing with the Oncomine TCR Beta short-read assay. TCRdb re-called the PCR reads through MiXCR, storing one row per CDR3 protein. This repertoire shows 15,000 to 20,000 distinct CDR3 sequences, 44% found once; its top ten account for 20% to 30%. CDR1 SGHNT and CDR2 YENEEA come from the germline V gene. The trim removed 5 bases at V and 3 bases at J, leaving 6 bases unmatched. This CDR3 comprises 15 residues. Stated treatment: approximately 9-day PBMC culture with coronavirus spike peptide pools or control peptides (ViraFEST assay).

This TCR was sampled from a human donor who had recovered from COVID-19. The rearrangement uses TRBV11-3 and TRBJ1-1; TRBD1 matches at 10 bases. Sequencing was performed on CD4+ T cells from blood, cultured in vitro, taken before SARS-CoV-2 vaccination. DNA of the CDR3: TGTGCCAGCAGCCCAACGACAGGGGGCCACACTGAAGCTTTCTTT. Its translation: CASSPTTGGHTEAFF.